This T cell receptor beta chain came from a study of shared clonotypes between healthy human individuals. As to this clone: As yet, its antigen is unknown.

The study's findings and limits: Naive subsets usually exceeded memory subsets in estimated richness.

The CDR3 runs 12 residues. Trimming removed 4 bases from V and 12 bases from J; junction bases left unmatched: 6. Germline loops: CDR1 SNHLY, CDR2 FYNNEI. Repertoires were generated with immunoSEQ multiplex PCR, while TCRdb's copy carries only in-frame clones and drops some. The sample shows approximately 1,500,000 clones, approximately 98% of them seen only once. This receptor was obtained from a man aged 25-40 years in good health. The chain couples TRBV2 to TRBJ2-5; 9 bases fit TRBD1. Sequenced: naive CD4+ T cells sorted from blood. Subset: CD45RA+ positively selected. The CDR3 DNA is TGTGCCAGCAGTGCGCAACAGGGGGCTGAGTACTTC. As protein: CASSAQQGAEYF.